One sample yielded the 8 T cell receptor beta chains listed below, sequenced in a study of blood T cell repertoires in COVID-19. TCRdb keeps only in-frame clones here, not all; method: immunoSEQ multiplex PCR. The sample consists of some 120,000 clones, 90% of them appearing once. Sequencing was carried out using peripheral blood. The receptors shown here come from a man aged 60-69 years with COVID-19, enrolled during active disease.

The chain is built from TRBV27 and TRBJ2-1; TRBD2 aligns across 7 bases. The CDR3 spans 12 residues. V shed 4 bases, J shed 8 bases, and the junction held 2 bases outside the gene matches. Germline V lookup: CDR1 MNHEY, CDR2 SMNVEV (reference sequence). CDR3 protein: CASSSRGDEQFF. CDR3 coding DNA: TGTGCCAGCAGTTCCCGGGGGGATGAGCAGTTCTTC.

This sequence joins TRBV20-1 and TRBJ2-7; D perhaps matches TRBD1 (6 bases). Per the germline V gene, CDR1 is DFQATT and CDR2 is SNEGSKA (reference sequence). The V gene lost 1 base and the J gene lost 10 bases, with 11 bases spanning the gap. The CDR3 spans 11 residues. The CDR3 sequence: CSARGRGKQYF. In DNA, the CDR3 is TGCAGTGCTAGAGGCAGGGGTAAACAGTACTTC.

This clone was counted a single time. The rearrangement links TRBV27 to TRBJ1-5; 7 positions agree with TRBD1. V was clipped by 6 bases and J by 5 bases; unmatched bases: 25. The CDR3 runs to 20 residues. Germline CDR1 MNHEY, CDR2 SMNVEV (reference sequence). The CDR3 protein is CASSPKARDSGTSSDQPQHF. CDR3 DNA sequence: TGTGCCAGCAGCCCAAAGGCCCGGGACAGCGGAACGTCGTCGGATCAGCCCCAGCATTTT.

This chain uses TRBV5-1 with TRBJ2-1; tentatively, D is TRBD1 (5 bases). V lost 1 base and J 2 bases, leaving 7 bases between the germline ends. Germline CDR1 and CDR2: SGHRS and YFSETQ. The CDR3 covers 14 residues. As DNA, the CDR3 is TGCGCCAGCAGCTTGTCAGGGACCTACAATGAGCAGTTCTTC. Amino acid sequence: CASSLSGTYNEQFF.

V and J are TRBV7-2 and TRBJ1-6; D is unresolved. From germline, CDR1 is SGHTA and CDR2 FQGNSA. Trimming left V 3 bases short and J 6 bases short, with 9 bases between. The CDR3 extends over 14 amino acids. CDR3 sequence (DNA): TGTGCCAGCAGCTTCCCGGTCCCTAATTCACCCCTCCACTTT. It is translated as CASSFPVPNSPLHF. Full variable domain (remainder filled in from reference TRBV7-2 and TRBJ1-6): GAGVSQSPSNKVTEKGKDVELRCDPISGHTALYWYRQSLGQGLEFLIYFQGNSAPDKSGLPSDRFSAERTGGSVSTLTIQRTQQEDSAVYLCASSFPVPNSPLHFGNGTRLTVT.

The chain is built from TRBV5-1 and TRBJ1-2; weak D call: TRBD1 (6 bases). The germline gives CDR1 SGHRS, CDR2 YFSETQ. Trimming took 5 bases from V and 6 from J, leaving 11 bases between them. The CDR3 has 12 residues. Here the CDR3 reads CASSRNRDGYTF. CDR3 sequence (DNA): TGCGCCAGCAGTCGCAACAGGGATGGCTACACCTTC.

J is TRBJ2-2 and V is TRBV30; a weak D match, TRBD1 (6 bases). CDR1 and CDR2 (germline): GTSNPN, SVGIG (reference sequence). This CDR3 spans 15 amino acids. V dropped 0 bases and J dropped 5 bases, with 13 bases sitting between them. In DNA, the CDR3 is TGTGCCTGGAGTGTATGGGGGCTAGTAACCGGGGAGCTGTTTTTT. Protein sequence: CAWSVWGLVTGELFF.

The V gene is TRBV19, the J gene TRBJ2-5; the D gene is possibly TRBD1 (6 bases). The V gene lost 6 bases and the J gene lost 0 bases, with 11 bases spanning the gap. Germline V gene data show CDR1 as LNHDA and CDR2 as SQIVND (reference sequence). The CDR3 is made up of 14 amino acids. The CDR3, as DNA: TGTGCCAGTAGGGAGACAGGCTACCAAGAGACCCAGTACTTC. As protein: CASRETGYQETQYF. The full variable domain, completed using reference TRBV19 and TRBJ2-5, is DGGITQSPKYLFRKEGQNVTLSCEQNLNHDAMYWYRQDPGQGLRLIYYSQIVNDFQKGDIAEGYSVSREKKESFPLTVTSAQKNPTAFYLCASRETGYQETQYFGPGTRLLVL.